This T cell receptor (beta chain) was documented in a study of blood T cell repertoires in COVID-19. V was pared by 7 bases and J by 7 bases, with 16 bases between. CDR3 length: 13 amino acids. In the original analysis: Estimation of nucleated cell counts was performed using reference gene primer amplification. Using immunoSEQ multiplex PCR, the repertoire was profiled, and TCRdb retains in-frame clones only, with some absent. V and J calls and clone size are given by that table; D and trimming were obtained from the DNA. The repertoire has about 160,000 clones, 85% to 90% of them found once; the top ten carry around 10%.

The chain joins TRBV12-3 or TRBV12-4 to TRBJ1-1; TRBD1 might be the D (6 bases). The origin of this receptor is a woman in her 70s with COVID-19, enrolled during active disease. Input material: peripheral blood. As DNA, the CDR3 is TGTGCCAGCAACTTAGACAGGCCAGGTGAAGCTTTCTTT. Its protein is CASNLDRPGEAFF.